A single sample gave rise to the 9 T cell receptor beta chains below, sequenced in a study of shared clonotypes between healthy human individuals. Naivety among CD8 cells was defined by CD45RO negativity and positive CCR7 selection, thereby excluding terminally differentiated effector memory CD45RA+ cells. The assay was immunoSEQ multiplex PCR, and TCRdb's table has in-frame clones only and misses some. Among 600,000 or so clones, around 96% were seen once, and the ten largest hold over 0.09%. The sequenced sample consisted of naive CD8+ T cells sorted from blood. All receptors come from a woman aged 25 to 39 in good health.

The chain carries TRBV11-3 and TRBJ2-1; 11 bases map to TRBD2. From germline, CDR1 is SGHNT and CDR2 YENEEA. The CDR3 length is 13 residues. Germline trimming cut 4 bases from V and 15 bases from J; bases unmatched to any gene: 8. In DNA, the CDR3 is TGTGCCAGCAGCTCCGGGACTAGCGGCCCTCCGTTCTTC. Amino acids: CASSSGTSGPPFF.

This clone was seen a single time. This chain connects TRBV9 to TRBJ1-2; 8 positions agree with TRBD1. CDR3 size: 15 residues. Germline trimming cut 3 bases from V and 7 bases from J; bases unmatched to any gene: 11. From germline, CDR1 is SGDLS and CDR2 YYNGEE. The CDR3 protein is CASSDAGQGFAGYTF. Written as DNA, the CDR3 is TGTGCCAGCAGCGATGCCGGACAGGGCTTTGCTGGCTACACCTTC.

CDR3 sequence: CASSSGQPGSPLHF. CDR3 in DNA: TGTGCCAGCAGCTCGGGACAGCCCGGTTCACCCCTCCACTTT. The genes are TRBV11-2 and TRBJ1-6; 7 bases agree with TRBD1. CDR1 SGHAT and CDR2 FQNNGV come from the germline V gene. V was pared by 4 bases and J by 9 bases, with 6 bases of the junction left unmatched. The CDR3 loop spans 14 amino acids.

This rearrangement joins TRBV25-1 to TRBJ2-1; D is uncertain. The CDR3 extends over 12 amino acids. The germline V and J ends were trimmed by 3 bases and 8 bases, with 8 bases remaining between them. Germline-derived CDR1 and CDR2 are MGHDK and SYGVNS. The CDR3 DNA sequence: TGTGCCAGCAGTGACTTCGGCGATGAGCAGTTCTTC. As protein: CASSDFGDEQFF.

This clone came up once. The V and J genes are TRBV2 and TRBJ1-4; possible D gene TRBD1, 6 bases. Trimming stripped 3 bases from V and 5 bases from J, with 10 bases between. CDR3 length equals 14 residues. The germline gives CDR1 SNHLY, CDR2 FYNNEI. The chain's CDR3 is CASSDRQVNEKLFF. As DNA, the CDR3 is TGTGCCAGCAGTGATAGACAGGTGAATGAAAAACTGTTTTTT.

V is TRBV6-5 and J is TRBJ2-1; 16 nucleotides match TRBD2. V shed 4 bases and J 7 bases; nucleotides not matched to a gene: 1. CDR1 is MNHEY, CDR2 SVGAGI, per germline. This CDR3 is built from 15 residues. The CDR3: CASSWGLAGGNEQFF. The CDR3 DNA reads TGTGCCAGCAGTTGGGGACTAGCGGGAGGGAATGAGCAGTTCTTC.

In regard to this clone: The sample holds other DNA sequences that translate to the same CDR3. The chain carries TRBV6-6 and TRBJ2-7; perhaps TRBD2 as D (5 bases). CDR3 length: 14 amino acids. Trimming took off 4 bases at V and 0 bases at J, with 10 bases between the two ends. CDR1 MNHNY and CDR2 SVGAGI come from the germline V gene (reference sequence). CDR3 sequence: CASSSSGSSYEQYF. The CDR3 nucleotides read TGTGCCAGCAGTTCCAGCGGTAGCTCCTACGAGCAGTACTTC.

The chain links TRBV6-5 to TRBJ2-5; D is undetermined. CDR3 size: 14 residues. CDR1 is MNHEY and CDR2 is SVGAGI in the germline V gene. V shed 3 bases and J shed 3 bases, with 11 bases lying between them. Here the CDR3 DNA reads TGTGCCAGCAGTTATGTGTATAGAGAAGAGACCCAGTACTTC. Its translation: CASSYVYREETQYF.

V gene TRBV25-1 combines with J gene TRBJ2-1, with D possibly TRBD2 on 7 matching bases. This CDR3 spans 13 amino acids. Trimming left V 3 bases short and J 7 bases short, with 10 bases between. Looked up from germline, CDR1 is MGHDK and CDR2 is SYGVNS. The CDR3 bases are TGTGCCAGCAGTGACCGGGGGGCTAATGAGCAGTTCTTC. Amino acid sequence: CASSDRGANEQFF.